The rows below give T cell receptor beta chains drawn from one sample of a study of T cells in Graves' hyperthyroidism and ophthalmopathy. TCRdb ran MiXCR on the multiplex PCR reads and lists one entry per CDR3 protein. The sample lists about 660,000 distinct CDR3 sequences; roughly 45% were seen once. Sequencing was done on a sample of peripheral blood or thyroid tissue (not recorded which). These receptors were collected from an adult man with Graves' disease, either hyperthyroidism or ophthalmopathy (not recorded which). CDR3s include the opening cysteine and the closing phenylalanine or tryptophan. The order of the fields is V gene, J gene, D gene, clone size, CDR3 DNA, CDR3 protein. D genes are given only for firm matches. A clone size is listed for some rows: how often the clone was seen (once, few, many), or a class if it is expanded.

TRBV29-1,TRBJ2-7,NA,many,TGCAGCGTTGCGGGGGACGGTTCCTACGAGCAGTACTTC,CSVAGDGSYEQYF
TRBV10-3,TRBJ2-7,NA,many,TGTGCCATCAGTGACGTGAGCTCCTACGAGCAGTACTTC,CAISDVSSYEQYF
TRBV20-1,TRBJ2-5,TRBD1,NA,TGCAGTGAAGGGACAGGGGGATATGAGACCCAGTACTTC,CSEGTGGYETQYF
TRBV7-8,TRBJ1-5,NA,few,TGTGCCAGCAGCTTTCAGGGGCAGCCCCAGCATTTT,CASSFQGQPQHF
TRBV29-1,TRBJ1-6,NA,NA,TGCAGCGTTGGACACCTCGGGGCTACCCTCCACTTT,CSVGHLGATLHF
TRBV20-1,TRBJ1-3,NA,few,TGCAGTGCTAGAGATTTTATTCACTCTGGAAACACCATATATTTT,CSARDFIHSGNTIYF
TRBV5-1,TRBJ2-5,TRBD1,NA,TGTGCCAGCAGCGGTTTCAACAGGGGGCTCCGGGAGACCCAGTACTTC,CASSGFNRGLRETQYF
TRBV7-2,TRBJ1-6,NA,NA,TGTGCCAGCACCCGGACATTCCAGTCACCCCTCCACTTT,CASTRTFQSPLHF
TRBV20-1,TRBJ2-7,TRBD2,NA,TGCAGTGCTACGGGACTAGCGGGAGTCTACGAGCAGTACTTC,CSATGLAGVYEQYF
TRBV7-9,TRBJ2-7,NA,few,TGTGCCAGCAGCTTGGGGGAGGCCTACGAGCAGTACTTC,CASSLGEAYEQYF
TRBV20-1,TRBJ2-7,NA,NA,TGCAGTGCCGGGAACGGGGAGGCCTCCTCCTACGAGCAGTACTTC,CSAGNGEASSYEQYF
TRBV29-1,TRBJ1-1,TRBD1,many,TGCAGCGTTCGACAGGGGTCGGGCACTGAAGCTTTCTTT,CSVRQGSGTEAFF
TRBV7-2,TRBJ1-6,TRBD1,NA,TGTGCCAGCCCACTCCGGGACAGGAGGAATTCACCCCTCCACTTT,CASPLRDRRNSPLHF
TRBV5-1,TRBJ1-1,NA,few,TGCGCCAGCAGCTTGGCCTTCATGAACACTGAAGCTTTCTTT,CASSLAFMNTEAFF
TRBV11-2,TRBJ2-2,NA,NA,TGTGCCAGCAGCTTCCAGGGTGGTGTCGGGGAGCTGTTTTTT,CASSFQGGVGELFF
TRBV7-3,TRBJ2-7,TRBD1,many,TGTGCCAGCAGTCCACGGACAGGCCACGAGCAGTACTTC,CASSPRTGHEQYF
TRBV20-1,TRBJ2-7,NA,NA,TGCAGTGCTATCGAGGGGGGGCTCAACGAGCAGTACTTC,CSAIEGGLNEQYF
TRBV7-9,TRBJ2-5,TRBD1,many,TGTGCCAGCAGCAACAGGGGCCAAGAGACCCAGTACTTC,CASSNRGQETQYF
TRBV2,TRBJ1-5,NA,many,TGTGCCAGCAGTGAAACGGTGGGGAATCAGCCCCAGCATTTT,CASSETVGNQPQHF
TRBV6-5,TRBJ2-7,TRBD2,NA,TGTGCCAGCAGTTATGGGAGGGCGGTCCGGTCCTACGAGCAGTACTTC,CASSYGRAVRSYEQYF
TRBV29-1,TRBJ1-4,NA,many,TGCAGCGTTGATTCAGGGTTTGAAAAACTGTTTTTT,CSVDSGFEKLFF
TRBV10-3,TRBJ2-5,NA,few,TGTGCCATCAGTTACTCGGACCAGTTGAAGACCCAGTACTTC,CAISYSDQLKTQYF